This T cell receptor (beta chain) stems from a study of CD8 T cells in Susac syndrome. Study summary: Susac syndrome patients were untreated, on corticosteroids with some adding intravenous immunoglobulin, or on intravenous immunoglobulin only.

Reverse transcription of roughly 0.5 to 1 ug RNA was performed with random hexamers. An immunoSEQ multiplex PCR amplified TCR beta CDR3 over 54 Vbeta and 13 Jbeta. TCRdb independently ran MiXCR on the immunoSEQ multiplex PCR reads; one entry per CDR3 protein. The table lists about 75,000 distinct CDR3 sequences, approximately 93% of them singletons. The CDR3 contains 13 residues. V shed 5 bases and J shed 7 bases, with 11 bases lying between them. The germline V gene encodes CDR1 SGHVS and CDR2 FNYEAQ. Recently defined diagnostic criteria classed the Susac syndrome patients as definite or probable. This chain uses TRBV7-6 with TRBJ1-4; D gene uncertain. The source of this sequence is a human donor with Susac syndrome. The sequenced material came from CD8+ T cells from PBMCs. The CDR3 region is CASSIRNGEKLFF. The CDR3 nucleotides read TGTGCCAGCAGCATCCGAAACGGTGAAAAACTGTTTTTT.